The source of this T cell receptor (beta chain) is a study of T cell repertoires in ileal Crohn's disease. Study at large: All patients had surgery for stricturing (61%) or penetrating (about 39%) disease. At postoperative colonoscopy, neoterminal ileum biopsies were taken as M6.

Profiling relied on immunoSEQ multiplex PCR, and the TCRdb table lists in-frame clones only, not all of them. This table has more than 10,000 clones, approximately 81% appearing once. The time point was: neoterminal ileum biopsy at postoperative endoscopy, about 6 months after surgery. Germline CDR1 is SGHRS and CDR2 is YFSETQ. The V segment lost 4 bases and the J segment 11 bases; nucleotides outside the gene matches: 17. CDR3 size: 17 residues. Sequenced material: ileal tissue. The genes are TRBV5-1 and TRBJ2-5; TRBD2 matches at 13 bases. The sequence derives from an adult with Crohn's disease. The CDR3 DNA reads as TGCGCCAGCAGCCCGGGACTAGCGGGACCTCTTCCGGGAGAGCAGTACTTC. Protein sequence: CASSPGLAGPLPGEQYF.